This TCR beta chain derives from a study of CD8+ T cells in alopecia areata (dated by TCRdb to the late 2010s). The study in broad terms: Treated patients were enrolled in an open-label pilot trial of oral tofacitinib, 5 to 10 mg twice daily, for moderate-to-severe alopecia areata. Scalp clonality was compared among normal scalp (n=4), patchy alopecia areata scalp (n=8), and alopecia totalis/universalis scalp (n=8). RNA came from the PAXgene miRNA kit for fixed scalp, the miRNeasy kit for PBMCs, and the RNeasy kit for mouse skin. TCRbeta CDR3 regions were amplified by immunoSEQ multiplex PCR using 35 Vbeta forward and 13 Jbeta reverse primers. To study T cell clonal expansion in alopecia areata, the researchers applied high-throughput TCRbeta sequencing to both the C3H/HeJ mouse model and human patients. Biopsies were taken from tofacitinib-treated patients at baseline and at 4 and 24 weeks of treatment, and a later scalp biopsy was taken in several of the tofacitinib-treated patients. Tofacitinib was given for 6 to 18 months, followed by 6 months of follow-up off drug to assess delayed response and recurrence. The SALT score, which quantifies the percentage of affected scalp surface area, was used to measure disease severity in treated patients. Human TCRbeta sequencing covered scalp tissue and sorted CD4+ and CD8+ peripheral blood T cells from patchy and totalis/universalis alopecia areata patients and healthy controls.

For this clone: The antigen it recognizes is unknown. No much larger clone is present one base from it, and per-base qualities are unavailable.

Paper-wide results and their limitations: Many expanded lesional clones were found to persist in scalp and blood during tofacitinib treatment, and relapse after treatment cessation may be partly explained by this persistence. Unlike mouse skin, which is dominated by gammadelta T cells, normal human skin has resident alphabeta T cells that are also sequenced, and this complicates analysis of the scalp TCR repertoire. Higher clonality and more expanded CD8+ clones were observed in lesional scalp than in normal scalp, particularly in alopecia totalis/universalis, a finding suggestive of antigenic drive. Tofacitinib significantly lowered scalp clonality and the number of expanded CD8+ clones among the top 100 scalp clones. Because the treated cohort was small and had just a single nonresponder, larger studies are needed to establish links between baseline CD8+ expansion and response. Shared TCR sequences between patients were less evident than in mice, which may be partly attributable to HLA diversity in the patient population.

Library preparation was by the immunoSEQ multiplex PCR assay. To provide template for TCR sequencing, every sample had RNA extracted and reverse transcribed into cDNA. SuperScript III was used for first-strand cDNA synthesis, primed with a 2:1 mix of oligo-dT and random hexamers. A synthetic immune receptor repertoire was used to assess amplification bias, and residual bias was removed computationally. The paper's data handling went like this. Raw reads were preprocessed to remove errors, and CDR3 was defined by IMGT conventions from the conserved cysteine to phenylalanine. To get clonality, Shannon entropy was normalized by log2 of the number of productive unique TCRs and the result was subtracted from 1. Scalp TCRbeta sequences were cross-referenced with sorted blood CD4 and CD8 repertoires so that the CD4 or CD8 identity of scalp clones could be inferred. This is the immuneACCESS table as TCRdb keeps it, with only in-frame sequences that have V and J called. A part of the clones is gone; compared with another copy, unresolved V genes explain less than half, and the rest is unexplained. That table furnishes V, J and clone size, whereas the DNA furnished D and trimming. Here the sample has about 180,000 clones; roughly 58% occur a single time. Together, the top ten hold about a sixth of the sample.

For CDR1 and CDR2, the germline V gene lists SNHLY and FYNNEI. From its cysteine to its phenylalanine, the CDR3 spans 15 amino acids. Only the CDR3 part of the read is kept: 45 bases, read in frame from the first base. The V end loses 7 bases and the J end loses 3 bases, and a stretch of 13 bases separates them. The meaning of the sample's treatment or condition label: oral pan-JAK inhibitor, 5-10 mg twice daily. From alopecia areata patients, peripheral blood was collected along with lesional scalp punch biopsies. PBMCs were isolated by density centrifugation and stained for CD3, CD4 and CD8, and CD4+ and CD8+ T cells were sorted on a FACSAria.

The chain uses TRBV2 and TRBJ1-6; TRBD1 is a possible D gene, resting on 5 matching bases. The clonotype comes from a human donor with alopecia areata. The material was CD4+ T cells sorted from blood, obtained at week 56, from a patient treated with tofacitinib. The encoded CDR3 is CASKTQGNYNSPLHF. The DNA sequence is TGTGCCAGCAAGACCCAGGGAAACTATAATTCACCCCTCCACTTT.